This TCR beta chain was captured by sequencing in a study of identical twins. Study observations and caveats: The analysis was cross-sectional rather than longitudinal within donors. Cord blood beta clonotypes present at high abundance carried fewer insertions; no such pattern appeared in memory repertoires. Out-of-frame alpha sequences common to twins exhibited an excess of low generation probability.

The CDR3 consists of 16 residues. With 1 base clipped from V and 1 base from J, the junction kept 3 bases outside the gene matches. Germline-derived CDR1 and CDR2 are LNHNV and YYDKDF (reference sequence). This clonotype was detected many times. Its antigen is unidentified. Each CDR3 protein gets one entry after TCRdb re-called the 5' RACE reads with MiXCR. The sample holds around 690,000 distinct CDR3 sequences, about 20% seen once. Another study also made use of these data, one on T cells expressing NK-cell markers. That work contributes: Each of roughly six donors carried dominant NKG2C+ clonotypes accounting for about 1.0-8% of CD8+ T cells.

Material: PBMCs. The rearrangement joins TRBV15 to TRBJ1-5, with 8 bases fitting TRBD1. This clonotype was sampled from a woman between 18 and 30 years old in good health. The CDR3 here is CATSRGRTGSNQPQHF. The CDR3 coding sequence is TGTGCCACCAGCAGAGGACGGACAGGGAGCAATCAGCCCCAGCATTTT.